What follows are 2 T cell receptor beta chains derived from one specimen sequenced in a study of tumor-infiltrating lymphocytes in primary liver carcinoma. Scientists recovered RNA and DNA together from roughly 18-30 mg of unsorted bulk tissue. Starting from around 510 ng of total RNA, TCR beta cDNA was produced with a primer in the constant region. Modified slightly, ARM-PCR produced TCR beta libraries over three nested multiplex PCR rounds. PCR rounds one and two used TRBV1-TRBV30 forward primers with a C-beta reverse primer for approximately 11 cycles each. TCRdb recomputed calls from the multiplex PCR reads with MiXCR, one row per CDR3 protein. The profile shows 100,000 or so distinct CDR3 sequences, about 70% of them singletons. The sequencing input was liver tumor tissue from sampling region 2. Subset defined: tumor region T2, inferior pole. These receptors were collected from a woman aged 55-75 years with primary liver carcinoma and hepatitis B virus infection.

This clonotype was recorded many times. The J gene is TRBJ2-7, the V gene TRBV7-8; TRBD2 agrees at 9 bases. Germline-derived CDR1 and CDR2 are SGHVS and FQNEAQ. The CDR3 spans 14 residues. V was clipped by 7 bases and J by 6 bases; unmatched bases: 10. The CDR3 loop is CASNLRGGDGEQYF. Here the CDR3 DNA reads TGTGCCAGCAACCTGCGGGGGGGGGACGGCGAGCAGTACTTC. The entire variable domain, with the rest obtained from reference TRBV7-8 and TRBJ2-7, is as follows: GAGVSQSPRYKVAKRGQDVALRCDPISGHVSLFWYQQALGQGPEFLTYFQNEAQLDKSGLPSDRFFAERPEGSVSTLKIQRTQQEDSAVYLCASNLRGGDGEQYFGPGTRLTVT.

Turning to this clonotype: The conserved phenylalanine or tryptophan is not found at the CDR3 terminus, so this likely reflects a read error. No DNA is shown, since the ends of the CDR3 on it are uncertain; the CDR3 is the one TCRdb lists. The chain employs TRBV11-2 and TRBJ1-6. Germline-derived CDR1 and CDR2 are SGHAT and FQNNGV. Including both end residues, the CDR3 is 14 amino acids long. The CDR3 spells CQHLRSREEFTPPL.